Below are 9 T cell receptor beta chains sequenced from a single sample in a study of vaccination and CD4 T cells after COVID-19. The Oncomine TCR Beta short-read assay was applied to DNA of cultured CD4+ T cells. TCRdb re-analysed the PCR reads in MiXCR, keeping a single row per CDR3 protein. The data show under 20,000 distinct CDR3 sequences, with roughly 23% seen just once and 7% to 8.5% held by the top ten. Described treatment: roughly ten-day PBMC culture with coronavirus spike peptide pools or control peptides (ViraFEST assay). These TCRs' antigens remain unknown. The sample was cultured CD4+ T cells from blood. These receptors were obtained from a human donor with COVID-19.

This clonotype was observed a few times. The V call is TRBV11-2, the J call TRBJ2-4, with D tentatively TRBD1 (6 bases). Germline V CDR1 and CDR2: SGHAT, FQNNGV. The CDR3 has 13 amino acids. V was trimmed by 1 base and J by 8 bases, leaving 9 bases between them. CDR3 loop: CASSLAGADIQYF. As DNA, the CDR3 is TGTGCCAGCAGCTTAGCAGGGGCGGACATTCAGTACTTC.

This clonotype was counted a few times. The chain uses TRBV20-1 and TRBJ2-2; the match to TRBD2 covers 7 bases. The germline gives CDR1 DFQATT, CDR2 SNEGSKA (reference sequence). CDR3 length: 14 amino acids. V lost 3 bases and J lost 4; bases outside the gene matches: 5. CDR3 region: CSASPSGFTGELFF. CDR3 sequence (DNA): TGCAGTGCTAGCCCTAGCGGATTCACCGGGGAGCTGTTTTTT.

This chain uses TRBV20-1 with TRBJ2-6; TRBD1 is a possible D gene (6 bases). This CDR3 is 14 amino acids long. V dropped 1 base and J dropped 2 bases, with 6 bases sitting between them. Germline assignment: CDR1 DFQATT and CDR2 SNEGSKA (reference sequence). The CDR3 reads CSARAGAGANVLTF. CDR3 sequence (DNA): TGCAGTGCTAGAGCAGGGGCTGGGGCCAACGTCCTGACTTTC.

This clonotype was seen a handful of times. This chain connects TRBV28 to TRBJ1-2; 7 positions agree with TRBD1. V was pared by 6 bases and J by 2 bases, with 6 bases of the junction left unmatched. This CDR3 is built from 14 residues. The V gene's germline CDR1 is MDHEN and CDR2 SYDVKM. CDR3 nucleotides: TGTGCCAGCAGAAAGCCGGGACAGAACTATGGCTACACCTTC. Translation: CASRKPGQNYGYTF.

The V and J genes are TRBV5-1 and TRBJ1-6; unclear D gene. CDR3 length equals 15 residues. Trimming stripped 0 bases from V and 9 bases from J, with 13 bases between. Germline V lookup: CDR1 SGHRS, CDR2 YFSETQ. The CDR3 spells CASSLVMDGLSPLHF. CDR3 bases: TGCGCCAGCAGCTTGGTAATGGACGGCCTTTCACCCCTCCACTTT.

This clonotype was seen a handful of times. This rearrangement joins TRBV4-3 to TRBJ2-2; D possibly uses TRBD1 or TRBD2 (5 bases each). The V end was cut by 1 base, the J end by 7 bases, with 10 bases between. The CDR3 loop spans 14 amino acids. Germline CDR1 reads LGHNA; CDR2 reads YSLEER. The CDR3 reads CASSQGSGGGELFF. For the CDR3, the DNA is TGCGCCAGCAGCCAAGGAAGTGGGGGCGGGGAGCTGTTTTTT.

This clonotype was found a few times. The chain's CDR3 is CASSVAQSGPYGYTF. CDR3 sequence (DNA): TGTGCCAGCAGCGTAGCTCAATCAGGGCCTTATGGCTACACCTTC. The rearrangement joins TRBV9 to TRBJ1-2, with D possibly TRBD1 on 5 matching bases. The CDR3 spans 15 residues. V shed 0 bases and J shed 5 bases, with 14 bases lying between them. CDR1 and CDR2 (germline): SGDLS, YYNGEE.

This clonotype was picked up a small number of times. The rearrangement links TRBV7-8 to TRBJ2-2; tentative D call: TRBD2 (7 bases). The germline gives CDR1 SGHVS, CDR2 FQNEAQ. The V gene lost 8 bases and the J gene lost 0 bases, with 16 bases spanning the gap. The CDR3 extends over 16 amino acids. For the CDR3, the DNA is TGTGCCAGCGATCCAAGGGGGGGGGCGAACACCGGGGAGCTGTTTTTT. Its protein product is CASDPRGGANTGELFF.

CDR3 sequence: CASSEGQPINEQFF. For the CDR3, the DNA is TGTGCCAGCAGCGAGGGACAGCCAATCAATGAGCAGTTCTTC. The chain recombines TRBV6-1 with TRBJ2-1; 7 positions match TRBD1. Per germline, CDR1 MNHNS and CDR2 SASEGT. With 6 bases clipped from V and 6 bases from J, the junction kept 8 bases outside the gene matches. This CDR3 spans 14 amino acids.